The 14 T cell receptor beta chains below were found in one sample sequenced in a study of T cell responses to AZD1222 COVID-19 vaccine. TCRdb's copy holds only in-frame clones and misses some; the assay was immunoSEQ multiplex PCR. Of about 150,000 clones in the sample, more than 75% are singletons; the top ten hold about 19%. Sequenced material: peripheral blood, taken on day 0 of AZD1222 vaccination. The receptors were sampled from an adult in good health.

This chain connects TRBV5-4 to TRBJ1-3; possible D gene TRBD1, 6 bases. Germline values: CDR1 SGHNT, CDR2 YYREEE (reference sequence). The CDR3 loop spans 15 amino acids. Trimming took off 3 bases at V and 7 bases at J, with 17 bases between the two ends. The CDR3 protein is CASSSETGPGNTIYF. The CDR3 DNA is TGTGCCAGCAGCTCCGAGACAGGTCCCGGCAACACCATATATTTT.

This chain connects TRBV6-6 to TRBJ1-4, with 9 positions matching TRBD1. Germline assignment: CDR1 MNHNY and CDR2 SVGAGI (reference sequence). Losses at the gene ends were 8 bases for V and 6 bases for J; bases not matched to a gene: 13. The CDR3 consists of 16 residues. The CDR3 region is CASRKDRGMRDEKLFF. CDR3 nucleotide sequence: TGTGCCAGCCGAAAGGACAGGGGTATGAGGGATGAAAAACTGTTTTTT.

The chain joins TRBV12-3 or TRBV12-4 to TRBJ2-7, with 8 positions matching TRBD2. V shed 6 bases and J 2 bases; nucleotides not matched to a gene: 3. The CDR3 has 13 residues. The CDR3 DNA follows: TGTGCCAGCAGCACTAGCGGAGCCTACGAGCAGTACTTC. Protein sequence: CASSTSGAYEQYF.

The rearrangement links TRBV18 to TRBJ2-1; TRBD1 matches at 7 bases. V trimming: 8 bases; J trimming: 9 bases; junction bases outside the gene matches: 4. This CDR3 is 11 amino acids long. Per the germline V gene, CDR1 is KGHSH and CDR2 is LQKENI. In DNA, the CDR3 is TGTGCCAGCACTGCAGGGGGTGAGCAGTTCTTC. Its protein product is CASTAGGEQFF.

V gene TRBV7-3 combines with J gene TRBJ2-2, with TRBD2 identical over 7 bases. CDR3 size: 15 residues. Germline V gene lookup returns CDR1 SGHTA and CDR2 FQGTGA. J lost 5 bases, V lost 7 bases, and 10 bases had no gene match. The CDR3 loop reads CASTPGAGVTGELFF. As DNA, the CDR3 is TGTGCCAGCACCCCCGGGGCGGGAGTGACCGGGGAGCTGTTTTTT.

The chain couples TRBV28 to TRBJ1-1; TRBD1 might be the D (5 bases). V lost 3 bases and J lost 0, with 14 bases in between. The V gene's germline CDR1 is MDHEN and CDR2 SYDVKM. The length of the CDR3 is 16 residues. CDR3 coding DNA: TGTGCCAGCAGTTTCGGGACGGAGTACATGAACACTGAAGCTTTCTTT. Translation: CASSFGTEYMNTEAFF.

V and J are TRBV6-5 and TRBJ2-7, with TRBD1 matching over 7 bases. Per germline, CDR1 MNHEY and CDR2 SVGAGI. V was clipped by 10 bases and J by 7 bases; unmatched bases: 16. This CDR3 spans 14 amino acids. CDR3 sequence reads: CATMKTGVTREQYF. The CDR3 bases are TGTGCCACCATGAAAACAGGGGTAACGCGGGAGCAGTACTTC.

The rearrangement uses TRBV30 and TRBJ1-2; tentative D call: TRBD1 (5 bases). Trimming took 8 bases from V and 2 from J, leaving 9 bases between them. This CDR3 contains 11 residues. From germline, CDR1 is GTSNPN and CDR2 SVGIG (reference sequence). CDR3 sequence: CAGRQNYGYTF. CDR3 nucleotide sequence: TGTGCCGGCAGACAGAACTATGGCTACACCTTC.

The chain is built from TRBV6-5 and TRBJ2-7; 9 bases are a match to TRBD2. The V gene's germline CDR1 is MNHEY and CDR2 SVGAGI. Trimming removed 8 bases from V and 0 bases from J; junction bases left unmatched: 5. The CDR3 is 14 amino acids. The CDR3 reads CASDDSGSSYEQYF. Here the CDR3 DNA reads TGTGCCAGCGACGATAGCGGGAGCTCCTACGAGCAGTACTTC.

The CDR3: CASRAGQNQPQHF. The CDR3 DNA sequence: TGTGCCAGCAGGGCGGGACAAAATCAGCCCCAGCATTTT. This rearrangement joins TRBV6-5 to TRBJ1-5, with TRBD1 as a possible D gene (6 bases). The germline V and J ends were trimmed by 6 bases and 4 bases, with 10 bases remaining between them. There are 13 residues in the CDR3. Germline V lookup: CDR1 MNHEY, CDR2 SVGAGI.

The V gene is TRBV6-5, the J gene TRBJ2-7; D is undetermined. The CDR3 extends over 12 amino acids. In germline, CDR1 is MNHEY, CDR2 SVGAGI. The V gene lost 6 bases and the J gene lost 3 bases, with 9 bases spanning the gap. CDR3 in amino acids: CASRGQFYEQYF. DNA of the CDR3: TGTGCCAGCAGAGGGCAGTTCTACGAGCAGTACTTC.

The V and J genes are TRBV7-2 and TRBJ2-7; D remains ambiguous. V was pared by 1 base and J by 4 bases, with 5 bases between. CDR3 length: 12 residues. Germline V gene data show CDR1 as SGHTA and CDR2 as FQGNSA. Written as DNA, the CDR3 is TGTGCCAGCAGCTTAGTGGGATACGAGCAGTACTTC. Translated: CASSLVGYEQYF.

The V and J genes are TRBV6-1 and TRBJ2-1; D is possibly TRBD1 (5 bases). The CDR3 has 12 residues. Trimming cost V 3 bases and J 9 bases, with 9 bases left between them. Germline CDR1 and CDR2: MNHNS and SASEGT. DNA of the CDR3: TGTGCCAGCAGTGAGGGTAGGGGTGAGCAGTTCTTC. This sequence encodes CASSEGRGEQFF.

The chain combines TRBV2 with TRBJ1-1; D remains unclear. Trimming took 7 bases from V and 3 from J, leaving 12 bases between them. Per the germline V gene, CDR1 is SNHLY and CDR2 is FYNNEI. The CDR3 runs to 13 residues. The CDR3 sequence: CASTLGSDTEAFF. CDR3 bases: TGTGCCAGCACCTTGGGAAGCGACACTGAAGCTTTCTTT.